This TCR beta chain was captured by sequencing in a study of blood T cell repertoires in COVID-19. The CDR3 extends over 18 amino acids. Germline V gives CDR1 SGHVS, CDR2 FNYEAQ. Unmatched junction bases numbered 16, after V lost 8 bases and J lost 2 bases. Authors' processing steps: Researchers report that nucleated cell counts were estimated from reference gene primer amplification. Profiling relied on immunoSEQ multiplex PCR, and the TCRdb table lists in-frame clones only, not all of them. That table gives V, J and clone size, and the DNA gave D and trimming. The sample shows some 76,000 clones, approximately 80% of them seen only once.

The sample comprised peripheral blood. The V and J genes are TRBV7-6 and TRBJ2-2, with TRBD2 matching 8 bases. The sequence was collected from a woman aged 55-69 years with acute or convalescent COVID-19. CDR3 sequence (DNA): TGTGCCAGCGGCTCGTGGGGGCGCAGCGGGAGAAACACCGGGGAGCTGTTTTTT. Translated: CASGSWGRSGRNTGELFF.